A selection of T cell receptor beta chains follows, all from one sample in a study of breast tumors, draining lymph nodes, adjacent tissues. In TCRdb, the multiplex PCR reads were re-called with MiXCR into one record per CDR3 protein. This table has some 170,000 distinct CDR3 sequences, around a third appearing once. Sequencing input: axillary lymph node tissue. These receptors were collected from a female donor with breast cancer. Some clones in this sample may be carry-over from other donors' samples. Each CDR3 is given with its conserved first and last residue. A D gene is named only where the DNA matches it firmly. A row's size may be missing; if present it is once, few, many or a size class.

D,V,size,J,CDR3,DNA
TRBD2,TRBV2,.,TRBJ2-5,CAGSEGGAETQYF,TGTGCCGGCAGTGAGGGAGGGGCTGAGACCCAGTACTTC
.,TRBV10-3,many,TRBJ2-1,CAISEEASSYNEQFF,TGTGCCATCAGTGAGGAAGCAAGCTCCTACAATGAGCAGTTCTTC
TRBD2,TRBV20-1,.,TRBJ2-1,CSARAEAGTTGGFRNEQFF,TGCAGTGCTAGAGCCGAAGCCGGGACTACCGGGGGGTTTAGGAATGAGCAGTTCTTC
TRBD1,TRBV7-2,many,TRBJ1-5,CASSLQGENQPQHF,TGTGCCAGCAGCCTCCAGGGGGAGAATCAGCCCCAGCATTTT
TRBD1,TRBV5-1,.,TRBJ1-4,CASSLGGQGYEKLFF,TGCGCCAGCAGCTTGGGTGGACAGGGTTATGAAAAACTGTTTTTT
.,TRBV7-4,many,TRBJ1-5,CASSLWGDQPQHF,TGTGCCAGCAGCTTGTGGGGTGATCAGCCCCAGCATTTT
.,TRBV7-6,.,TRBJ2-3,CDSSFYICSAGADTQYF,.
.,TRBV5-6,many,TRBJ1-5,CASSLGQVPHQPQHF,TGTGCCAGCAGCTTGGGGCAGGTCCCCCATCAGCCCCAGCATTTT
TRBD1,TRBV20-1,.,TRBJ2-2,CSARDRGPDTGELFF,TGCAGTGCTAGAGACAGGGGGCCGGACACCGGGGAGCTGTTTTTT
.,TRBV12-3/TRBV12-4,many,TRBJ1-2,CASSLDRTPSAFGYTF,TGTGCCAGCAGTTTAGATCGGACTCCTAGTGCTTTTGGCTACACCTTC
TRBD1,TRBV5-8,.,TRBJ2-6,CASSSRQGVNTEAF,TGTGCCAGCAGCTCCCGACAGGGGGTGAACACTGAAGCTTTC
TRBD2,TRBV6-1,.,TRBJ2-2,CACSDPGTSVGELFF,TGTGCCTGCAGTGATCCGGGGACTAGCGTCGGGGAGCTGTTTTTC
.,TRBV30,many,TRBJ1-5,CAWSSGMGNQPQHF,TGTGCCTGGAGTTCCGGGATGGGCAATCAGCCCCAGCATTTT
.,TRBV19,.,TRBJ1-5,CASSRGRGQPQHF,TGTGCCAGTAGCAGGGGACGGGGTCAGCCCCAGCATTTT
TRBD1,TRBV2,once,TRBJ2-5,CASSGGQGRGETQYF,TGTGCCAGCAGTGGGGGACAGGGAAGGGGAGAGACCCAGTACTTC
TRBD2,TRBV7-9,.,TRBJ2-7,CASSLGTSLYEQYF,TGTGCCAGCAGCTTGGGGACTAGTCTCTACGAGCAGTACTTC
.,TRBV20-1,many,TRBJ2-5,CSARGPFSQETQYF,TGCAGTGCTAGGGGGCCATTCAGCCAAGAGACCCAGTACTTC
TRBD1,TRBV20-1,many,TRBJ1-2,CSLTGDAYGYTF,TGCAGTTTGACAGGGGACGCCTATGGCTACACCTTC
.,TRBV6-5,many,TRBJ1-2,CASIARGKGFYGYTF,TGTGCCAGCATCGCGCGAGGGAAAGGGTTCTATGGCTACACCTTC
TRBD1,TRBV5-1,few,TRBJ2-1,CASSFEGAQDQFF,TGCGCCAGCAGCTTCGAGGGGGCGCAGGACCAGTTCTTC
.,TRBV30,many,TRBJ1-4,CAWSFLSTNEKLFF,TGTGCCTGGAGTTTTCTTTCAACTAATGAAAAACTGTTTTTT
.,TRBV9,many,TRBJ1-3,CASSAQGKGNTIYF,TGTGCCAGCAGCGCACAGGGCAAAGGAAACACCATATATTTT
TRBD2,TRBV24-1,many,TRBJ2-5,CATSDFQGLAGRETQYF,TGTGCCACCAGTGATTTTCAGGGACTAGCGGGGCGAGAGACCCAGTACTTC
.,TRBV11-1,.,TRBJ2-7,CASQPMEGYYEQYF,TGTGCCAGCCAGCCCATGGAGGGGTACTACGAGCAGTACTTC
.,TRBV6-5,many,TRBJ2-2,CASSHSSTGFRELFF,TGTGCCAGCAGTCACTCGTCGACGGGCTTCCGGGAGCTGTTTTTT
.,TRBV7-9,many,TRBJ1-4,CASSPLEGNEKLFF,TGTGCCAGCAGCCCGTTGGAGGGGAATGAAAAACTGTTTTTT
TRBD2,TRBV5-1,many,TRBJ2-3,CASSLGPTSGSTDTQYF,TGCGCCAGCAGCTTGGGGCCTACTAGCGGGAGTACAGATACGCAGTATTTT
.,TRBV27,many,TRBJ1-6,CASRTYNSPLHF,TGTGCCAGCAGGACCTATAATTCACCCCTCCACTTT
TRBD2,TRBV5-1,.,TRBJ2-7,CASSLVSSGSADEQYF,TGCGCCAGCAGCTTGGTTTCTAGCGGAAGCGCGGACGAGCAGTACTTC